This TCR beta chain was found in a study of STAT3 mutations in large granular lymphocyte leukemia. Trimming took off 2 bases at V and 0 bases at J, with 6 bases between the two ends. The CDR3 runs to 14 residues. The method was immunoSEQ multiplex PCR; TCRdb's version includes in-frame clones alone and lacks a portion of them. The sample has 30,000 to 40,000 clones; 75% to 90% are singletons. Study findings and constraints: After therapy, 6 of 18 patients switched clonotypes, all new clones STAT3 wild type. Every T-LGLL patient had at least one immunodominant TCRbeta clonotype.

A remark on this clone: Its antigen is currently unknown.

The sequence was collected from a man aged 55-75 years with T-cell large granular lymphocyte leukemia. Some clones in this sample may be carry-over from other donors' samples. Sequencing input: peripheral blood mononuclear cells. V usage is TRBV23-1 and J usage is TRBJ2-3; weak D call: TRBD2 (6 bases). TRBV23-1 qualifies as an ORF whose function is uncertain. The CDR3 nucleotides read TGCGCCAGCAGTCAAGGGGGGAGCACAGATACGCAGTATTTT. Translated, it gives CASSQGGSTDTQYF.